The 15 T cell receptor beta chains in this list originate from one sample, sequenced in a study of CD8 T cells in ankylosing spondylitis. TCRdb called the 5' RACE reads again in MiXCR, with one record for every CDR3 protein. The repertoire consists of just over 300,000 distinct CDR3 sequences, with under 25% occurring once and the leading ten covering roughly 3.4%. Sample: blood, either unsorted or a sorted T cell fraction (not recorded which). Receptor source: a female donor with ankylosing spondylitis or in good health (not recorded which).

The chain's CDR3 is CASSVGIRDFYGYTF. In DNA, the CDR3 is TGTGCCAGCAGCGTAGGAATAAGGGATTTCTATGGCTACACCTTC. This sequence joins TRBV9 and TRBJ1-2; D unresolved. Germline-derived CDR1 and CDR2 are SGDLS and YYNGEE. The length of the CDR3 is 15 residues. With 0 bases removed from V and 4 bases from J, the gap between germline ends came to 13 bases.

Here the CDR3 reads CASSLTGDEQFF. CDR3 DNA: TGTGCCAGCAGCTTAACGGGAGACGAGCAGTTCTTC. The chain uses TRBV11-2 and TRBJ2-1, with D possibly being TRBD2 (6 bases). The germline CDR1 and CDR2 sequences are SGHAT and FQNNGV. The germline V and J ends were trimmed by 2 bases and 10 bases, with 9 bases remaining between them. The CDR3 has 12 amino acids.

This clonotype showed up just a few times. The chain couples TRBV6-1 to TRBJ1-2; D is possibly TRBD1 (6 bases). CDR3 length: 16 amino acids. Trimming took off 2 bases at V and 8 bases at J, with 21 bases between the two ends. Germline V lookup: CDR1 MNHNS, CDR2 SASEGT. CDR3 DNA sequence: TGTGCCAGCAGTGAAAGGGTAACAGGGACTGAACAGGGCTACACCTTC. Its translation is CASSERVTGTEQGYTF.

This clonotype was counted at least ten times. V and J are TRBV4-3 and TRBJ2-7; TRBD2 aligns across 7 bases. Germline values: CDR1 LGHNA, CDR2 YSLEER. With V trimmed by 5 bases and J by 7 bases, 20 bases remained unmatched. This CDR3 is built from 17 residues. The CDR3 is CASSSWRSPSGPLEQYF. CDR3 DNA: TGCGCCAGCAGCTCCTGGAGAAGTCCTAGCGGCCCCTTGGAGCAGTACTTC.

CDR3 coding DNA: TGTGCCACCAGTAGAGCTAGCGGATCCTACAATGAGCAGTTCTTC. Residues: CATSRASGSYNEQFF. V gene TRBV24-1 combines with J gene TRBJ2-1; 7 bases map to TRBD2. Germline trimming cut 6 bases from V and 1 base from J; bases unmatched to any gene: 5. This CDR3 has 15 amino acids. Germline CDR1 and CDR2: KGHDR and SFDVKD.

This clonotype was counted once. V is TRBV20-1 and J is TRBJ2-7; D is undetermined. Germline V gene lookup returns CDR1 DFQATT and CDR2 SNEGSKA (reference sequence). The V end was cut by 3 bases, the J end by 4 bases, with 22 bases between. This CDR3 contains 16 residues. CDR3 in amino acids: CSARPHAEYREYEQYF. In nucleotides, the CDR3 is TGCAGTGCTAGGCCCCATGCGGAGTATAGGGAATACGAGCAGTACTTC.

This clonotype was counted between two and nine times. The V gene is TRBV3-1, the J gene TRBJ2-1, with 10 positions matching TRBD2. The CDR3 has 16 residues. CDR1 and CDR2 (germline): LGHDT, YNNKEL (reference sequence). The J segment lost 4 bases and the V segment lost 4 bases, leaving 7 bases of the junction unmatched. The CDR3 reads CASSRHTSGDYNEQFF. In DNA form, the CDR3 reads TGTGCCAGCAGCCGCCATACTAGCGGGGATTACAATGAGCAGTTCTTC.

The rearrangement uses TRBV7-2 and TRBJ2-7; TRBD2 is a possible D gene (8 bases). This CDR3 is built from 15 residues. Germline loops: CDR1 SGHTA, CDR2 FQGNSA. The V end lost 4 bases, the J end lost 0 bases, and 13 bases lay between the germline ends. CDR3 sequence: CASSWDSGSSYEQYF. CDR3 nucleotides: TGTGCCAGCAGCTGGGACAGCGGGAGCTCCTACGAGCAGTACTTC. The variable domain in full, completed from reference TRBV7-2 and TRBJ2-7, reads GAGVSQSPSNKVTEKGKDVELRCDPISGHTALYWYRQSLGQGLEFLIYFQGNSAPDKSGLPSDRFSAERTGGSVSTLTIQRTQQEDSAVYLCASSWDSGSSYEQYFGPGTRLTVT.

The chain has TRBV3-1 and TRBJ2-3; TRBD2 aligns across 10 bases. Germline-derived CDR1 and CDR2 are LGHDT and YNNKEL (reference sequence). The length of the CDR3 is 14 residues. The ends lost 8 bases at V and 7 bases at J; junction bases unmatched: 9. The CDR3 DNA reads as TGTGCCAGCCGTACTAGCGGGAATCTAAATACGCAGTATTTT. It yields the protein CASRTSGNLNTQYF.

The chain carries TRBV7-2 and TRBJ1-2; 8 bases align to TRBD1. This CDR3 is built from 12 residues. The V segment lost 5 bases and the J segment 12 bases; nucleotides outside the gene matches: 8. From germline, CDR1 is SGHTA and CDR2 FQGNSA. The CDR3 reads CASSPDRGGHTF. The CDR3 nucleotides are TGTGCCAGCAGCCCAGACAGGGGTGGACACACCTTC.

This clonotype was counted a few times. The chain recombines TRBV3-1 with TRBJ2-5, with unresolved D. The CDR3 is made up of 16 amino acids. CDR1 and CDR2 from the germline V gene are LGHDT and YNNKEL (reference sequence). The germline V and J ends were trimmed by 4 bases and 1 base, with 16 bases remaining between them. DNA of the CDR3: TGTGCCAGCAGCCTCAGAGGTCGGAACGGCCAAGAGACCCAGTACTTC. Translated: CASSLRGRNGQETQYF.

This clonotype was recorded a few times. This chain uses TRBV2 with TRBJ2-2; D is unresolved. The CDR3 runs 15 residues. Germline CDR1 SNHLY, CDR2 FYNNEI. Trimming left V 7 bases short and J 0 bases short, with 12 bases between. The CDR3 DNA sequence: TGTGCCAGCACAGTGTACGCCGCGAACACCGGGGAGCTGTTTTTT. This encodes CASTVYAANTGELFF.

This clonotype was recorded many times. The chain recombines TRBV20-1 with TRBJ2-6; D ambiguous. CDR1 is DFQATT and CDR2 is SNEGSKA in the germline V gene (reference sequence). CDR3 size: 13 residues. V lost 5 bases to trimming and J lost 0 bases, with 5 bases between them. CDR3 in amino acids: CSAPFSGANVLTF. The CDR3, as DNA: TGCAGTGCTCCCTTCTCTGGGGCCAACGTCCTGACTTTC.

Only a few counts were recorded for this clonotype. Written as DNA, the CDR3 is TGTGCCAGCAGTTTCAGGCTGGATGACTATGGCTACACCTTC. Its translation: CASSFRLDDYGYTF. J is TRBJ1-2 and V is TRBV12-3 or TRBV12-4; no clear D gene. V was shortened by 3 bases and J by 3 bases, with 11 bases between the two germline ends. The CDR3 covers 14 residues.

J is TRBJ1-3 and V is TRBV19; D is unclear. The CDR3 is 16 amino acids. V lost 5 bases and J 0 bases, leaving 14 bases between the germline ends. From germline, CDR1 is LNHDA and CDR2 SQIVND (reference sequence). The CDR3 protein is CASSPDMDNSGNTIYF. The CDR3 bases are TGTGCCAGTAGTCCCGACATGGATAACTCTGGAAACACCATATATTTT.